These T cell receptor beta chains were read from a single sample in a study of blood T cell repertoires in COVID-19. Measured with immunoSEQ multiplex PCR; TCRdb has only the in-frame clones, and not every one. The table lists some 240,000 clones, 81% of them singletons, with 7.5% in the top ten. The material sequenced was peripheral blood. The receptor set was obtained from a woman older than 75 with COVID-19, enrolled during active disease. CDR3s include the opening cysteine and the closing phenylalanine or tryptophan.

v_call	j_call	cdr3_aa
TRBV2	TRBJ1-5	CASSEGEQPQHF
TRBV25-1	TRBJ1-1	CASSGQGADTEAFF
TRBV7-9	TRBJ1-2	CASSPGQGAYGYTF
TRBV5-6	TRBJ1-1	CASILLGNTEAFF
TRBV5-1	TRBJ2-1	CASSLVMSGNEQFF
TRBV5-4	TRBJ1-2	CASSPRDRVQGYTF
TRBV7-9	TRBJ1-1	CASSLQGNTEAFF
TRBV2	TRBJ1-1	CASSERGPYTEAFF
TRBV5-1	TRBJ1-2	CASSFSTGDYGYTF
TRBV19	TRBJ1-6	CASSIKGALGSPLHF
TRBV10-1	TRBJ1-5	CAGGRPQHF
TRBV6-5	TRBJ2-1	CASSYDSSSYNEQFF